Included here is one T cell receptor (beta chain) sequence, with context. Its target is unknown. These data originate in a study of tumor-infiltrating lymphocytes in primary liver carcinoma. Overall study: Male and female patients aged 30 to 69 years made up the cohort. Staging placed the tumors at T1-T3 N0M0, and they measured about 4 to 11 cm across. Regarding the study as a whole: Lower overlap was observed for tumor-adjacent and tumor-blood pairs relative to tumor region pairs. Only around 7-24% of top clones occurred in all five tumor regions.

Reverse transcription of about 500 ng total RNA with a constant-region primer produced TCR beta cDNA. Three nested multiplex PCR rounds, a slightly modified ARM-PCR, produced the libraries for TCR beta. Investigators reported that the first two PCR rounds, at 10 to 11 cycles each, used TRBV1-TRBV30 forward primers with a C-beta reverse primer. Each CDR3 protein gets one entry after TCRdb re-called the multiplex PCR reads with MiXCR. The sample has around 70,000 distinct CDR3 sequences; over 60% are singletons. The CDR3 is 15 amino acids. Germline V gene lookup returns CDR1 MDHEN and CDR2 SYDVKM. With 10 bases removed from V and 0 bases from J, the gap between germline ends came to 16 bases. Joint extraction of RNA and DNA used roughly 18-34 mg of bulk tissue that was unsorted.

The TCR sequence derives from a man aged 35 to 55 with primary liver carcinoma and hepatitis B virus infection. Sequenced sample: liver tumor tissue from sampling region 4. The subset was: tumor region T4, right-lateral pole. This rearrangement joins TRBV28 to TRBJ2-1; D is ambiguous. The CDR3 nucleotides are TGTGCCATCAACAGTAGATTGAGCTCCTACAATGAGCAGTTCTTC. Its protein is CAINSRLSSYNEQFF. Full variable domain (rest looked up from reference TRBV28 and TRBJ2-1): DVKVTQSSRYLVKRTGEKVFLECVQDMDHENMFWYRQDPGLGLRLIYFSYDVKMKEKGDIPEGYSVSREKKERFSLILESASTNQTSMYLCAINSRLSSYNEQFFGPGTRLTVL.